This passage covers 31 T cell receptor beta chains from one sample sequenced in a study of CD8 T cells in ankylosing spondylitis. Via MiXCR, TCRdb re-called the 5' RACE reads, giving one row per CDR3 protein. In the table there are 150,000 to 200,000 distinct CDR3 sequences, 25% to 35% of which are singletons. Sequenced input: synovial fluid, either unsorted or a sorted T cell fraction (not recorded which). These receptors were obtained from a male donor with ankylosing spondylitis.

This sequence joins TRBV5-1 and TRBJ2-7; D might be TRBD1 (6 bases). CDR3 length: 13 residues. Trimming shortened V by 1 base and J by 6 bases, and 11 bases separated the two germline ends. Germline lookup yields CDR1 SGHRS and CDR2 YFSETQ. The CDR3 DNA reads as TGCGCCAGCAGCTTGACAGGGTTCTTCGAGCAGTACTTC. It codes for CASSLTGFFEQYF.

The CDR3 sequence: CASSPIADGELFF. The CDR3 coding sequence is TGTGCCAGCTCACCAATCGCCGACGGGGAGCTGTTTTTT. The rearrangement links TRBV18 to TRBJ2-2; D unclear. The CDR3 runs 13 residues. The V and J ends lost 2 bases and 7 bases respectively, with 8 bases between them. Germline loops: CDR1 KGHSH, CDR2 LQKENI.

V and J are TRBV20-1 and TRBJ1-5; the D gene is possibly TRBD1 (6 bases). Germline assignment: CDR1 DFQATT and CDR2 SNEGSKA (reference sequence). Trimming cost V 4 bases and J 1 base, with 17 bases left between them. The CDR3 totals 16 residues. The CDR3 reads CSATGPSGTSNQPQHF. For the CDR3, the DNA is TGCAGTGCTACGGGACCCAGTGGGACAAGCAATCAGCCCCAGCATTTT.

The chain has TRBV12-3 or TRBV12-4 and TRBJ2-5; D is undetermined. CDR3 length: 17 amino acids. The V end lost 5 bases, the J end lost 5 bases, and 24 bases lay between the germline ends. The CDR3, as DNA: TGTGCCAGCAGTATAATTTTCGGTGGGCTAGGCGACGAGACCCAGTACTTC. This translates into CASSIIFGGLGDETQYF.

This clonotype was seen repeatedly, ten times or more. This rearrangement joins TRBV5-1 to TRBJ1-1; D not resolved. From germline, CDR1 is SGHRS and CDR2 YFSETQ. Deletions cut 0 bases from V and 0 bases from J, with 12 bases between. The CDR3 spans 16 residues. The CDR3 nucleotides read TGCGCCAGCAGCTTGGGCCGTGACTTCATGAACACTGAAGCTTTCTTT. This codes for CASSLGRDFMNTEAFF.

This clonotype came up many times. J is TRBJ1-1 and V is TRBV5-1; possible D gene TRBD1, 5 bases. Germline CDR1 is SGHRS and CDR2 is YFSETQ. CDR3 length equals 13 residues. Trimming stripped 2 bases from V and 1 base from J, with 6 bases between. CDR3 residues: CASSFTGNTEAFF. DNA for the CDR3: TGCGCCAGCAGCTTTACAGGGAACACTGAAGCTTTCTTT.

V is TRBV27 and J is TRBJ1-4; no clear D gene. CDR1 is MNHEY, CDR2 SMNVEV, per germline (reference sequence). The V and J ends lost 6 bases and 8 bases respectively, with 16 bases between them. The CDR3 is 14 amino acids. The CDR3 is CASSPTVGGEKLFF. CDR3 bases: TGTGCCAGCAGCCCGACTGTGGGTGGCGAAAAACTGTTTTTT.

The rearrangement links TRBV4-3 to TRBJ2-7; D gene unclear. This CDR3 spans 14 amino acids. CDR1 LGHNA and CDR2 YSLEER come from the germline V gene. V was cut by 0 bases and J by 5 bases, with 11 bases left in between. CDR3 protein: CASSQEGSPHEQYF. The CDR3 DNA is TGCGCCAGCAGCCAAGAGGGATCGCCACACGAGCAGTACTTC.

Written as DNA, the CDR3 is TGTGCCAGCAGCTTACCCGGGACAGGAACCTACGAGCAGTACTTC. Translating it yields CASSLPGTGTYEQYF. The chain links TRBV7-8 to TRBJ2-7; TRBD1 agrees at 8 bases. CDR1 is SGHVS, CDR2 FQNEAQ, per germline. The CDR3 sequence is 15 residues long. After removal of 2 bases from V and 2 bases from J, the junction contained 5 bases not matched to a gene.

This clonotype was picked up a small number of times. V and J are TRBV5-1 and TRBJ2-4; 10 positions agree with TRBD1. The CDR3 consists of 15 residues. V shed 1 base and J 7 bases; nucleotides not matched to a gene: 5. Germline V CDR1 and CDR2: SGHRS, YFSETQ. CDR3 DNA sequence: TGCGCCAGCAGCTTGTTAGGACAGGGGGTTAACATTCAGTACTTC. The encoded protein is CASSLLGQGVNIQYF.

This clonotype has at least ten counts. The V and J genes are TRBV6-1 and TRBJ2-7; 9 bases fit TRBD1. V lost 5 bases and J lost 0; bases outside the gene matches: 5. Germline V gene sequence: CDR1 MNHNS, CDR2 SASEGT. CDR3 size: 15 residues. CDR3 in amino acids: CASSKGQGFSYEQYF. CDR3 DNA: TGTGCCAGCAGTAAAGGACAGGGGTTCTCCTACGAGCAGTACTTC.

The CDR3 nucleotides are TGTGCCTGGTCCACAGGGCATAATTCACCCCTCCACTTT. Residues: CAWSTGHNSPLHF. The V gene is TRBV30, the J gene TRBJ1-6; D is perhaps TRBD1 (6 bases). Germline V lookup: CDR1 GTSNPN, CDR2 SVGIG (reference sequence). The CDR3 extends over 13 amino acids. V gave up 5 bases and J gave up 5 bases, with 10 bases separating them.

The chain combines TRBV30 with TRBJ2-5, with D possibly being TRBD1 or TRBD2 (5 bases each). Germline V gene sequence: CDR1 GTSNPN, CDR2 SVGIG (reference sequence). V dropped 8 bases and J dropped 5 bases, with 15 bases sitting between them. The CDR3 is 12 amino acids. This CDR3 reads CAQARGRETQYF. CDR3 coding DNA: TGTGCCCAGGCGAGGGGAAGGGAGACCCAGTACTTC.

This clonotype was seen repeatedly, ten times or more. The CDR3 nucleotides are TGTGCCAGCAGCCTGTATGGGGCCAACGTCCTGACTTTC. It translates to CASSLYGANVLTF. This chain uses TRBV11-3 with TRBJ2-6; D gene ambiguous. The CDR3 extends over 13 amino acids. V gave up 5 bases and J gave up 3 bases, with 5 bases separating them. CDR1 and CDR2 from the germline V gene are SGHNT and YENEEA. Combining the CDR3 with reference TRBV11-3 and TRBJ2-6 gives the whole variable domain EAGVVQSPRYKIIEKKQPVAFWCNPISGHNTLYWYLQNLGQGPELLIRYENEEAVDDSQLPKDRFSAERLKGVDSTLKIQPAELGDSAVYLCASSLYGANVLTFGAGSRLTVL.

This chain links TRBV25-1 with TRBJ1-2, with TRBD1 as a possible D gene (6 bases). V was trimmed by 1 base and J by 4 bases, leaving 16 bases between them. The CDR3 contains 16 residues. Germline assignment: CDR1 MGHDK and CDR2 SYGVNS. The CDR3 region is CASSESSYGGPYGYTF. Written as DNA, the CDR3 is TGTGCCAGCAGTGAATCCAGCTATGGGGGGCCCTATGGCTACACCTTC.

The CDR3 here is CASSLVGGYGYTF. CDR3 DNA: TGTGCCAGCAGCTTAGTGGGGGGCTATGGCTACACCTTC. The chain recombines TRBV11-2 with TRBJ1-2; D might be TRBD1 (5 bases). Trimming pared 1 base from V and 4 bases from J, leaving 7 bases between. The CDR3 consists of 13 residues. The germline gives CDR1 SGHAT, CDR2 FQNNGV.

V gene TRBV27 combines with J gene TRBJ2-1; either TRBD1 or TRBD2 may fit D (5 bases each). Per germline, CDR1 MNHEY and CDR2 SMNVEV (reference sequence). The V and J ends lost 8 bases and 3 bases respectively, with 14 bases between them. The length of the CDR3 is 14 residues. In DNA, the CDR3 is TGTGCCAGCCATTCGGGACGGAACTACAATGAGCAGTTCTTC. Amino acid sequence: CASHSGRNYNEQFF.

V gene TRBV11-2 combines with J gene TRBJ2-3; TRBD2 agrees at 8 bases. The V and J ends lost 3 bases and 2 bases, in that order; junction bases with no gene match: 16. CDR1 is SGHAT, CDR2 FQNNGV, per germline. The CDR3 runs to 19 residues. As DNA, the CDR3 is TGTGCCAGCAGCTTTACCGGCGGTACTAGCGGCGCTTACACAGATACGCAGTATTTT. Protein product: CASSFTGGTSGAYTDTQYF. The full variable domain, completed using reference TRBV11-2 and TRBJ2-3, is EAGVAQSPRYKIIEKRQSVAFWCNPISGHATLYWYQQILGQGPKLLIQFQNNGVVDDSQLPKDRFSAERLKGVDSTLKIQPAKLEDSAVYLCASSFTGGTSGAYTDTQYFGPGTRLTVL.

Only a few counts were recorded for this clonotype. The chain employs TRBV24-1 and TRBJ2-5, with 12 bases matching TRBD1. V lost 4 bases, J lost 7 bases, and 9 bases stayed unmatched. From germline, CDR1 is KGHDR and CDR2 SFDVKD. The CDR3 spans 16 residues. This chain's CDR3 is CATSDAGTGGLGTQYF. The DNA for the CDR3 is TGTGCCACCAGTGACGCAGGGACAGGGGGCTTGGGGACCCAGTACTTC.

This clonotype turned up a few times. The chain is built from TRBV5-4 and TRBJ1-5; TRBD1 is a possible D gene (5 bases). CDR3 size: 14 residues. Germline CDR1 SGHNT, CDR2 YYREEE (reference sequence). V was trimmed by 2 bases and J by 5 bases, leaving 11 bases between them. CDR3 protein: CASSFGGSDQPQHF. The CDR3 DNA reads TGTGCCAGCAGCTTCGGGGGATCCGATCAGCCCCAGCATTTT.

A few counts support this clonotype. This sequence joins TRBV2 and TRBJ2-2; perhaps TRBD1 as D (6 bases). V shed 7 bases and J shed 4 bases, with 22 bases lying between them. Germline CDR1 SNHLY, CDR2 FYNNEI. The CDR3 extends over 17 amino acids. The DNA of the CDR3 is TGTGCCAGCAAGCTTCCGGTGGCAGGGGCGGCCACCGGGGAGCTGTTTTTT. This translates into CASKLPVAGAATGELFF.

The chain couples TRBV10-3 to TRBJ1-1, with a tentative D call TRBD1 (6 bases). The CDR3 runs to 15 residues. From germline, CDR1 is ENHRY and CDR2 SYGVKD. Trimming shortened V by 2 bases and J by 2 bases, and 12 bases separated the two germline ends. CDR3 residues: CAISEGGGFNTEAFF. CDR3 nucleotide sequence: TGTGCCATCAGTGAGGGAGGGGGTTTCAACACTGAAGCTTTCTTT.

This clonotype was seen a few times. The chain joins TRBV10-3 to TRBJ1-5; 7 bases fit TRBD1. CDR1 and CDR2 from the germline V gene are ENHRY and SYGVKD. The CDR3 sequence is 16 residues long. V shed 3 bases and J 3 bases; nucleotides not matched to a gene: 8. CDR3 bases: TGTGCCATCAGTGACGGGACAGCGGGGGTCAATCAGCCCCAGCATTTT. Its translation: CAISDGTAGVNQPQHF.

This clonotype was picked up a small number of times. This sequence joins TRBV25-1 and TRBJ1-6; 8 bases fit TRBD1. The CDR3 sequence is 16 residues long. V was pared by 6 bases and J by 6 bases, with 10 bases of the junction left unmatched. Germline V CDR1 and CDR2: MGHDK, SYGVNS. CDR3 sequence (DNA): TGTGCCAGCAGAGCCTCCGGGACAGGTTCTAATTCACCCCTCCACTTT. It is translated as CASRASGTGSNSPLHF.

This rearrangement joins TRBV12-3 or TRBV12-4 to TRBJ1-2; D uncertain. The CDR3 spans 13 residues. V was clipped by 5 bases and J by 4 bases, with 11 bases between them. Written as DNA, the CDR3 is TGTGCCAGCAGTCCCCCGATTGTCTATGGCTACACCTTC. Its translation: CASSPPIVYGYTF.

This clonotype was detected only a few times. The J gene is TRBJ2-7, the V gene TRBV20-1, with 13 bases that match TRBD2. The CDR3 is 14 residues long. CDR1 is DFQATT, CDR2 SNEGSKA, per germline (reference sequence). Trimming took 8 bases from V and 4 from J; bases not matched to a gene: 8. CDR3 region: CSPIRLAGGYEQYF. The CDR3 nucleotides are TGCAGTCCCATAAGACTAGCGGGAGGATACGAGCAGTACTTC.

This chain connects TRBV3-1 to TRBJ2-3, with D possibly being TRBD1 (5 bases). V lost 1 base to trimming and J lost 1 base, with 9 bases between them. This CDR3 region has 15 residues. The germline CDR1 and CDR2 sequences are LGHDT and YNNKEL (reference sequence). CDR3 loop: CASSQGSRGTDTQYF. CDR3 coding DNA: TGTGCCAGCAGCCAAGGCTCCAGGGGCACAGATACGCAGTATTTT.

This clonotype was recorded many times. This chain connects TRBV6-1 to TRBJ2-1; D remains ambiguous. Looked up from germline, CDR1 is MNHNS and CDR2 is SASEGT. The CDR3 is 16 amino acids. V gave up 5 bases and J gave up 4 bases, with 18 bases separating them. CDR3 coding DNA: TGTGCCAGCAGTCCCCTTAATCGCGGCCTTTACAATGAGCAGTTCTTC. Protein sequence: CASSPLNRGLYNEQFF.

The rearrangement links TRBV7-8 to TRBJ2-3, with D unresolved. There are 14 residues in the CDR3. Per the germline V gene, CDR1 is SGHVS and CDR2 is FQNEAQ. V shed 6 bases and J shed 2 bases, with 12 bases lying between them. CDR3 bases: TGTGCCAGCAGACGACTTCAAATCACAGATACGCAGTATTTT. Amino acid sequence: CASRRLQITDTQYF.

This clonotype came up a few times. The CDR3 here is CSARGPGAYEQYF. CDR3 in DNA: TGCAGTGCTAGAGGGCCGGGGGCCTACGAGCAGTACTTC. The rearrangement joins TRBV20-1 to TRBJ2-7; D is perhaps TRBD2 (6 bases). The CDR3 loop spans 13 amino acids. CDR1 is DFQATT and CDR2 is SNEGSKA in the germline V gene (reference sequence). V lost 1 base, J lost 2 bases, and 9 bases lay in between.

V usage is TRBV20-1 and J usage is TRBJ1-4; a possible D gene is TRBD1 (5 bases). The germline gives CDR1 DFQATT, CDR2 SNEGSKA (reference sequence). This CDR3 spans 14 amino acids. The V gene lost 0 bases and the J gene lost 2 bases, with 7 bases spanning the gap. The CDR3 spells CSARDEGTNEKLFF. The CDR3 region has the DNA TGCAGTGCTAGAGATGAGGGGACTAATGAAAAACTGTTTTTT.